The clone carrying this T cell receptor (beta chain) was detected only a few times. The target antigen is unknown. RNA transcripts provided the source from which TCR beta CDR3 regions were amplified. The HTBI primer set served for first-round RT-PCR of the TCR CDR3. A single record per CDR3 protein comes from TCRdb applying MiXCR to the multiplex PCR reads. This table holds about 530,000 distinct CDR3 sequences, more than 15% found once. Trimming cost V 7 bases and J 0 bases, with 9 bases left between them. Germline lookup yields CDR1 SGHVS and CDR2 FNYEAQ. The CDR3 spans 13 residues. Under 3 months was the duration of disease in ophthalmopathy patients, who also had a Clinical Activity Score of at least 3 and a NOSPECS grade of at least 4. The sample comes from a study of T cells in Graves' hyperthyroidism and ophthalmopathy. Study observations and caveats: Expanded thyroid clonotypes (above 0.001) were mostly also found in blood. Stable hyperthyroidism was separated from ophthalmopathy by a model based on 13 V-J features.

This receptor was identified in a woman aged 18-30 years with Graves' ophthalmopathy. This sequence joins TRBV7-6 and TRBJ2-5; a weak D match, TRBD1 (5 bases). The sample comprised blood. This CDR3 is CASNPGYQETQYF. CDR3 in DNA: TGTGCCAGCAACCCAGGGTACCAAGAGACCCAGTACTTC.